These 3 T cell receptor beta chains originate from one sample sequenced in a study of control samples from healthy donors and cancer patients. The protocol was immunoSEQ multiplex PCR, while the TCRdb copy is restricted to in-frame clones and leaves out a portion. The sample lists tens of thousands of clones; roughly 89% were seen once. The sample taken for sequencing was PBMCs. The source is a man aged 50-60 years with lung cancer.

V gene TRBV19 combines with J gene TRBJ1-2; the match to TRBD1 covers 9 bases. V gave up 5 bases and J gave up 8 bases; unmatched junction bases: 12. Germline assignment: CDR1 LNHDA and CDR2 SQIVND (reference sequence). The length of the CDR3 is 15 residues. The CDR3 nucleotides read TGTGCCAGTAGTCTCCCGGACAGGGGTTCATGGGGCTACACCTTC. Protein sequence: CASSLPDRGSWGYTF.

This chain joins TRBV6-6 and TRBJ1-1, with D unresolved. The V and J ends lost 5 bases and 8 bases respectively, with 12 bases between them. CDR1 and CDR2 (germline): MNHNY, SVGAGI (reference sequence). The CDR3 is 12 amino acids. The CDR3 here is CASSPLNSEAFF. The CDR3 DNA reads as TGTGCCAGCAGTCCCTTAAACAGCGAAGCTTTCTTT.

This clone has just a few counts. The genes are TRBV6-5 and TRBJ2-5, with D tentatively TRBD2 (5 bases). Germline V gives CDR1 MNHEY, CDR2 SVGAGI. V lost 7 bases and J 5 bases, leaving 20 bases between the germline ends. This CDR3 has 15 amino acids. DNA for the CDR3: TGTGCCAGCACCCCCCTCGCGGATGGCGGGGAGACCCAGTACTTC. Translating gives CASTPLADGGETQYF.